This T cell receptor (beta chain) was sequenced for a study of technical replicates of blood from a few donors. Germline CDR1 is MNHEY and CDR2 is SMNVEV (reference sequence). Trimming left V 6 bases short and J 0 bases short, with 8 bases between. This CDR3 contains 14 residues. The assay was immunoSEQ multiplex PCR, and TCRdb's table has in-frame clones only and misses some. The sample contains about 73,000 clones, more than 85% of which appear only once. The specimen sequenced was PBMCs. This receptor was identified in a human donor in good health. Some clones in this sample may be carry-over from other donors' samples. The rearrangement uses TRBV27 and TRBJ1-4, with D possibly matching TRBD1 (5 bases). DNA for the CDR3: TGTGCCAGCAGGCAGGGATCAACTAATGAAAAACTGTTTTTT. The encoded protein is CASRQGSTNEKLFF.